The sequence of this TCR beta chain was determined in a study of a mutant IDH1 vaccine in newly diagnosed glioma. Study context: Vaccination of patients was performed eight times, in weeks 1, 3, 5, 7, 11, 15, 19 and 23. Patients received vaccination from 4-6 weeks after radiotherapy alone, or with temozolomide cycles.

Note on this clone: Its antigen is currently unknown.

This CDR3 comprises 13 residues. Trimming shortened V by 5 bases and J by 1 base, and 9 bases separated the two germline ends. The germline V gene has CDR1 SGHVS and CDR2 FQNEAQ. Time point: week 11, during vaccination. The study gave 300 ug of mutant IDH1 20-mer peptide per vaccine dose, with topical imiquimod. The astrocytomas were IDH1-mutant, ATRX-negative, and WHO grade 3 or 4. Sequencing was performed with immunoSEQ multiplex PCR; in TCRdb, only in-frame clones are kept and a portion is missing. Here the sample spans 55,000 or so clones, 91% being singletons. This receptor was taken from a man in his fifties with glioma. The sequencing here drew on PBMCs, taken from a glioma patient whose treatment included an IDH1 peptide vaccine. The chain has TRBV7-8 and TRBJ2-7; D might be TRBD1 (5 bases). CDR3 in amino acids: CASSTGMSYEQYF. The CDR3 DNA sequence: TGTGCCAGCAGCACAGGAATGTCCTACGAGCAGTACTTC. The complete variable domain, with remaining parts taken from reference TRBV7-8 and TRBJ2-7, reads GAGVSQSPRYKVAKRGQDVALRCDPISGHVSLFWYQQALGQGPEFLTYFQNEAQLDKSGLPSDRFFAERPEGSVSTLKIQRTQQEDSAVYLCASSTGMSYEQYFGPGTRLTVT.